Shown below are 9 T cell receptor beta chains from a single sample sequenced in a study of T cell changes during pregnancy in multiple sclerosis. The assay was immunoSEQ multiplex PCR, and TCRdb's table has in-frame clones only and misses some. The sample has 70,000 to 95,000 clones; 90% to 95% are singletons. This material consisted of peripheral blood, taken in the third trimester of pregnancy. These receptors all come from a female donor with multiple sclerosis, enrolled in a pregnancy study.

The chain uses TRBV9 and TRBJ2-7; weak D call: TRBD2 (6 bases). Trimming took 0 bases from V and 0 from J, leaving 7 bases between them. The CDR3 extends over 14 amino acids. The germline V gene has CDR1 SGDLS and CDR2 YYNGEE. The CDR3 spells CASSVDGSSYEQYF. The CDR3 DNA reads TGTGCCAGCAGCGTAGACGGGAGCTCCTACGAGCAGTACTTC.

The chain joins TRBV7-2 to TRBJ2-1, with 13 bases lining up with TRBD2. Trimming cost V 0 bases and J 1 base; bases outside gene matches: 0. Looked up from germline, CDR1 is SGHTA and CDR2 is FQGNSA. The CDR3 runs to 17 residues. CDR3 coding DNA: TGTGCCAGCAGCTTAGCGACTAGCGGGAGGTCCTACAATGAGCAGTTCTTC. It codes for CASSLATSGRSYNEQFF.

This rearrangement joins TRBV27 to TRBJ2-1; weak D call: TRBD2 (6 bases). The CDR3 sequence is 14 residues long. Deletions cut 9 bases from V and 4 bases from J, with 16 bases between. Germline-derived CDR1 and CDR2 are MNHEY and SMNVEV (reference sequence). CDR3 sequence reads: CARGGPRAYNEQFF. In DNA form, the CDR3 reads TGTGCCAGGGGGGGACCGAGGGCTTACAATGAGCAGTTCTTC.

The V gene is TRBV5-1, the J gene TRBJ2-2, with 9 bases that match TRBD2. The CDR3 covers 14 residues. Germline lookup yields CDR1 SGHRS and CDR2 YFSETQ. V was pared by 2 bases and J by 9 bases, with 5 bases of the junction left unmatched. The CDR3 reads CASSFSGRGWELFF. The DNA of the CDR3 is TGCGCCAGCAGCTTTAGCGGGAGAGGCTGGGAGCTGTTTTTT.

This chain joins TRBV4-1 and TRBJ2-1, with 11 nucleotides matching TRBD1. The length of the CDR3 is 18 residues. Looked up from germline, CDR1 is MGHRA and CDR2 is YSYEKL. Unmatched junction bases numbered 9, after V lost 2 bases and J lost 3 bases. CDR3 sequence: CASSQPSGQGASYNEQFF. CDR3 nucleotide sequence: TGCGCCAGCAGCCAACCGAGCGGACAGGGGGCGAGCTACAATGAGCAGTTCTTC.

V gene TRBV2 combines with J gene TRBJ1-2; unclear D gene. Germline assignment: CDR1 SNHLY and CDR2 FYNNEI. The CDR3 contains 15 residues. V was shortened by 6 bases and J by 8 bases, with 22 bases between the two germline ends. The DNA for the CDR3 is TGTGCCAGCAGAACTCTGCGCCGGGAAGCGCGGGGCTACACCTTC. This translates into CASRTLRREARGYTF. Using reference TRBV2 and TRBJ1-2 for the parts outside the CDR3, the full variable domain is EPEVTQTPSHQVTQMGQEVILRCVPISNHLYFYWYRQILGQKVEFLVSFYNNEISEKSEIFDDQFSVERPDGSNFTLKIRSTKLEDSAMYFCASRTLRREARGYTFGSGTRLTVV.

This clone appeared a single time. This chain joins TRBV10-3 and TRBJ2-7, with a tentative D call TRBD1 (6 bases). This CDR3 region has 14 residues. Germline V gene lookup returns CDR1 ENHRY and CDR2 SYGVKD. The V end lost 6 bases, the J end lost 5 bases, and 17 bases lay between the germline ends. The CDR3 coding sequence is TGTGCCATCAGGGCCAAACAGGGTTCCCACGAGCAGTACTTC. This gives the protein CAIRAKQGSHEQYF.

CDR3: CASSFRLAGTSTDTQYF. For the CDR3, the DNA is TGCGCCAGCAGCTTTAGACTAGCGGGGACCAGCACAGATACGCAGTATTTT. V and J are TRBV5-1 and TRBJ2-3; TRBD2 matches 11 bases. The CDR3 consists of 17 residues. The ends lost 2 bases at V and 0 bases at J; junction bases unmatched: 5. Germline values: CDR1 SGHRS, CDR2 YFSETQ.

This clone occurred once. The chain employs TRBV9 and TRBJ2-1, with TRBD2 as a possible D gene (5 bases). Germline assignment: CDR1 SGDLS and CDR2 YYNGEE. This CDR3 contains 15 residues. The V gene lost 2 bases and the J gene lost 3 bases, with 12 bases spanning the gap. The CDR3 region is CASSVVGGLYNEQFF. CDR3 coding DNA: TGTGCCAGCAGCGTTGTAGGAGGTCTCTACAATGAGCAGTTCTTC.